The 15 T cell receptor beta chains reported below all come from one sample, sequenced in a study of blood T cell repertoires in COVID-19. Here immunoSEQ multiplex PCR was the method, and the copy in TCRdb shows in-frame clones only, minus some. The sample shows about 140,000 clones, roughly 79% of them seen only once. Sequenced input: PBMCs or T cells enriched from blood (not recorded which). These TCRs come from a woman aged 45-65 years who had recovered from COVID-19.

This clone has just one count. V gene TRBV7-3 combines with J gene TRBJ2-1; perhaps TRBD2 as D (6 bases). The germline gives CDR1 SGHTA, CDR2 FQGTGA. The CDR3 is 15 amino acids. Trimming stripped 2 bases from V and 0 bases from J, with 8 bases between. CDR3 nucleotides: TGTGCCAGCAGCTTAGACGGGAGCTCCTACAATGAGCAGTTCTTC. Its translation: CASSLDGSSYNEQFF.

The chain carries TRBV5-1 and TRBJ1-2; 10 bases align to TRBD1. With V trimmed by 4 bases and J by 8 bases, 11 bases remained unmatched. The CDR3 totals 15 residues. In germline, CDR1 is SGHRS, CDR2 YFSETQ. This chain's CDR3 is CASSLTGTGVSGYTF. The CDR3, as DNA: TGCGCCAGCAGCCTCACCGGGACAGGGGTAAGCGGCTACACCTTC.

This clone showed up just a few times. This chain links TRBV3-1 (or the pseudogene TRBV3-2) with TRBJ2-7; 8 nucleotides line up with TRBD2. The V segment lost 1 base and the J segment 6 bases; nucleotides outside the gene matches: 8. The CDR3 contains 15 residues. Germline CDR1 and CDR2: LGHDT and YNNKEL (reference sequence). CDR3 region: CASSQGNGGAGEQYF. The CDR3, as DNA: TGTGCCAGCAGCCAAGGAAACGGGGGGGCCGGCGAGCAGTACTTC.

This chain connects TRBV5-4 to TRBJ1-1; 9 nucleotides line up with TRBD1. CDR1 is SGHNT, CDR2 YYREEE, per germline (reference sequence). The CDR3 consists of 13 residues. J was trimmed by 7 bases and V by 3 bases; bases with no gene match: 4. The CDR3 loop reads CASSYPDRGEAFF. CDR3 sequence (DNA): TGTGCCAGCAGCTACCCGGACAGGGGTGAAGCTTTCTTT.

This sequence joins TRBV3-1 (or the pseudogene TRBV3-2) and TRBJ2-7; TRBD2 might be the D (6 bases). This CDR3 has 12 residues. V lost 4 bases to trimming and J lost 4 bases, with 8 bases between them. The germline V gene encodes CDR1 LGHDT and CDR2 YNNKEL (reference sequence). CDR3 protein: CASSLADYEQYF. CDR3 sequence (DNA): TGTGCCAGCAGCCTAGCGGATTACGAGCAGTACTTC.

The CDR3 coding sequence is TGCGCCAGCAGTGTGGACAGTAACACTGAAGCTTTCTTT. This encodes CASSVDSNTEAFF. The chain employs TRBV10-1 and TRBJ1-1; D may be TRBD1 (6 bases). V dropped 4 bases and J dropped 2 bases, with 8 bases sitting between them. The CDR3 has 13 amino acids. Per the germline V gene, CDR1 is WNHNN and CDR2 is SYGVQD (reference sequence).

The CDR3 spells CAISGTPGQGGQPQHF. The CDR3 region has the DNA TGTGCCATCAGTGGAACACCGGGACAGGGAGGACAGCCCCAGCATTTT. The chain joins TRBV10-3 to TRBJ1-5, with 9 positions matching TRBD1. Germline CDR1 and CDR2: ENHRY and SYGVKD. The CDR3 consists of 16 residues. Trimming removed 4 bases from V and 7 bases from J; junction bases left unmatched: 11.

The genes are TRBV7-9 and TRBJ1-1; perhaps TRBD1 as D (6 bases). Trimming took off 5 bases at V and 1 base at J, with 14 bases between the two ends. Germline loops: CDR1 SEHNR, CDR2 FQNEAQ (reference sequence). CDR3 length: 15 amino acids. The CDR3 reads CASSRGQPRNTEAFF. In nucleotides, the CDR3 is TGTGCCAGCAGCCGTGGACAGCCTAGGAACACTGAAGCTTTCTTT.

V usage is TRBV4-2 and J usage is TRBJ2-5, with 9 positions matching TRBD2. The ends lost 0 bases at V and 3 bases at J; junction bases unmatched: 8. The germline gives CDR1 LGHNA, CDR2 YNFKEQ. CDR3 length: 17 residues. CDR3 DNA: TGTGCCAGCAGCCAAGATACTAGCGGGCATGAGGAAGAGACCCAGTACTTC. Translated, it gives CASSQDTSGHEEETQYF.

The chain is built from TRBV9 and TRBJ1-2; D gene ambiguous. Germline V lookup: CDR1 SGDLS, CDR2 YYNGEE. V shed 3 bases and J shed 3 bases, with 3 bases lying between them. CDR3 length equals 11 residues. The DNA of the CDR3 is TGTGCCAGCAGCGCGTACTATGGCTACACCTTC. Translation gives CASSAYYGYTF.

The gene calls are TRBV10-1 and TRBJ2-1; TRBD2 matches at 7 bases. In germline, CDR1 is WNHNN, CDR2 SYGVQD (reference sequence). This CDR3 contains 13 residues. Unmatched junction bases numbered 10, after V lost 6 bases and J lost 11 bases. The CDR3 coding sequence is TGCGCCAGCAGCACCGGGACTACTACGCAGCAGTTCTTC. Translation: CASSTGTTTQQFF.

This chain links TRBV11-3 with TRBJ2-2, with D uncertain. Germline V lookup: CDR1 SGHNT, CDR2 YENEEA. The CDR3 extends over 13 amino acids. V lost 3 bases and J lost 5, with 7 bases in between. The CDR3 reads CASSFSGTGELFF. The CDR3 nucleotides read TGTGCCAGCAGCTTTTCCGGGACCGGGGAGCTGTTTTTT.

This chain links TRBV2 with TRBJ2-7; TRBD1 matches 9 bases. CDR3 length: 15 amino acids. CDR1 and CDR2 from the germline V gene are SNHLY and FYNNEI. V shed 3 bases and J 2 bases; nucleotides not matched to a gene: 5. The CDR3 sequence is CASSDPGQGPYEQYF. The CDR3 DNA follows: TGTGCCAGCAGTGATCCGGGACAGGGACCCTACGAGCAGTACTTC. The variable domain in full, completed from reference TRBV2 and TRBJ2-7, reads EPEVTQTPSHQVTQMGQEVILRCVPISNHLYFYWYRQILGQKVEFLVSFYNNEISEKSEIFDDQFSVERPDGSNFTLKIRSTKLEDSAMYFCASSDPGQGPYEQYFGPGTRLTVT.

V usage is TRBV18 and J usage is TRBJ1-4; no definite D call. The CDR3 length is 13 residues. Trimming removed 3 bases at V and 8 bases at J, with 10 bases between. CDR1 and CDR2 from the germline V gene are KGHSH and LQKENI. CDR3 nucleotides: TGTGCCAGCTCACCGGGAGTAGACGAAAAACTGTTTTTT. This encodes CASSPGVDEKLFF. Using reference TRBV18 and TRBJ1-4 for the parts outside the CDR3, the full variable domain is NAGVMQNPRHLVRRRGQEARLRCSPMKGHSHVYWYRQLPEEGLKFMVYLQKENIIDESGMPKERFSAEFPKEGPSILRIQQVVRGDSAAYFCASSPGVDEKLFFGSGTQLSVL.

V and J are TRBV5-6 and TRBJ2-6; the match to TRBD1 covers 9 bases. Germline CDR1 reads SGHDT; CDR2 reads YYEEEE. CDR3 length: 12 residues. The CDR3 loop reads CGTGAGANVLTF. CDR3 sequence (DNA): TGTGGGACAGGGGCTGGGGCCAACGTCCTGACTTTC.